The 11 T cell receptor beta chains in this list originate from one sample, sequenced in a study of radiation and T cells in renal cell carcinoma. Documented time point: blood 4 weeks post-SBRT, at nephrectomy. Treatment described: 15 Gy SBRT to primary tumor, nephrectomy 4 weeks later. The method was immunoSEQ multiplex PCR; TCRdb's version includes in-frame clones alone and lacks a portion of them. In the table there are tens of thousands of clones, more than 60% of which are singletons. Sample: blood, taken from a patient whose treatment included radiotherapy and nephrectomy. All receptors derive from a man aged 55-75 years with renal cell carcinoma.

The rearrangement joins TRBV11-3 to TRBJ2-5; 11 bases line up with TRBD2. Trimming removed 2 bases from V and 5 bases from J; junction bases left unmatched: 7. There are 16 residues in the CDR3. Germline values: CDR1 SGHNT, CDR2 YENEEA. The CDR3, as DNA: TGTGCCAGCAGCTTAAGTCGGGGACTAGCGGTTGAGACCCAGTACTTC. It translates to CASSLSRGLAVETQYF.

The chain employs TRBV25-1 and TRBJ2-5; 12 nucleotides agree with TRBD2. The CDR3 is 17 residues long. The germline gives CDR1 MGHDK, CDR2 SYGVNS. J lost 5 bases, V lost 2 bases, and 9 bases had no gene match. The CDR3 protein is CASSEALAGGPTETQYF. The CDR3 DNA reads TGTGCCAGCAGTGAAGCGCTAGCGGGAGGGCCGACGGAGACCCAGTACTTC.

The V gene is TRBV18, the J gene TRBJ2-4; tentative D call: TRBD1 (6 bases). CDR3 size: 16 residues. Germline V gene lookup returns CDR1 KGHSH and CDR2 LQKENI. The V end lost 1 base, the J end lost 8 bases, and 18 bases lay between the germline ends. In DNA, the CDR3 is TGTGCCAGCTCACCACTCGAAGGGGGTAGAGGGGACATTCAGTACTTC. This gives the protein CASSPLEGGRGDIQYF.

V and J are TRBV19 and TRBJ2-3; 7 bases are shared with TRBD1. The CDR3 covers 16 residues. Germline V lookup: CDR1 LNHDA, CDR2 SQIVND (reference sequence). V shed 0 bases and J 4 bases; nucleotides not matched to a gene: 7. CDR3 sequence (DNA): TGTGCCAGTAGTATAGATCACAGGGGCGCAGCAGATACGCAGTATTTT. Translated: CASSIDHRGAADTQYF.

V and J are TRBV5-4 and TRBJ1-6; no definite D call. This CDR3 is built from 14 residues. Germline values: CDR1 SGHNT, CDR2 YYREEE (reference sequence). V gave up 0 bases and J gave up 4 bases, with 5 bases separating them. DNA for the CDR3: TGTGCCAGCAGCTTGGACAGATATAATTCACCCCTCCACTTT. The encoded protein is CASSLDRYNSPLHF.

This chain links TRBV5-4 with TRBJ2-1; perhaps TRBD1 as D (6 bases). The CDR3 extends over 14 amino acids. Trimming shortened V by 0 bases and J by 4 bases, and 8 bases separated the two germline ends. CDR1 and CDR2 from the germline V gene are SGHNT and YYREEE (reference sequence). CDR3 sequence reads: CASSLETGYNEQFF. The DNA of the CDR3 is TGTGCCAGCAGCTTGGAGACAGGTTACAATGAGCAGTTCTTC.

This clone was recorded a few times. J is TRBJ2-1 and V is TRBV11-3, with D perhaps matching TRBD2 (5 bases). This CDR3 is 15 amino acids long. CDR1 is SGHNT and CDR2 is YENEEA in the germline V gene. V lost 2 bases, J lost 0 bases, and 8 bases lay in between. In DNA form, the CDR3 reads TGTGCCAGCAGCTTAATCGGGGTCTCCTACAATGAGCAGTTCTTC. This gives the protein CASSLIGVSYNEQFF.

The rearrangement uses TRBV7-9 and TRBJ1-4; D unresolved. This CDR3 has 14 amino acids. Germline V CDR1 and CDR2: SEHNR, FQNEAQ (reference sequence). Trimming removed 4 bases at V and 4 bases at J, with 10 bases between. CDR3 residues: CASSSLEFNEKLFF. CDR3 coding DNA: TGTGCCAGCAGCTCTCTGGAGTTTAATGAAAAACTGTTTTTT.

This chain uses TRBV7-2 with TRBJ2-1, with 7 bases fitting TRBD1. The CDR3 is made up of 15 amino acids. J was trimmed by 8 bases and V by 5 bases; bases with no gene match: 12. The germline gives CDR1 SGHTA, CDR2 FQGNSA. The CDR3 nucleotides read TGTGCCAGCAGCCTCCTCGGACAGGTTTTCGATGAGCAGTTCTTC. Its translation is CASSLLGQVFDEQFF.

The rearrangement links TRBV7-2 to TRBJ1-6, with D unresolved. Trimming removed 5 bases from V and 10 bases from J, with 15 bases in between. The germline V gene encodes CDR1 SGHTA and CDR2 FQGNSA. CDR3 size: 14 residues. CDR3 DNA: TGTGCCAGCAGCCCGCGGAAGGGAGGGTCACCCCTCCACTTT. It codes for CASSPRKGGSPLHF.

The chain uses TRBV12-5 and TRBJ2-4; the D is unclear. The germline CDR1 and CDR2 sequences are LGHNT and FRNRAP. V lost 6 bases and J 8 bases, leaving 11 bases between the germline ends. This CDR3 contains 12 residues. CDR3 sequence: CASGLLGDIQYF. The DNA of the CDR3 is TGTGCTAGTGGCCTCCTCGGCGACATTCAGTACTTC.